This TCR beta chain was identified in a study of blood T cell repertoires in COVID-19. Germline CDR1 is SGHDN and CDR2 is FVKESK. V was pared by 4 bases and J by 4 bases, with 7 bases of the junction left unmatched. This CDR3 contains 16 residues. Sequencing used immunoSEQ multiplex PCR; TCRdb keeps in-frame clones, though not all of them. Altogether about 180,000 clones are present, 86% being singletons, with the ten largest covering under 3%. The chain uses TRBV14 and TRBJ1-1, with TRBD1 matching 12 bases. The TCR comes from a woman aged 25 to 45 with active or convalescent COVID-19. Source material: peripheral blood. The CDR3 is CASSLWGQGATTEAFF. The CDR3 DNA reads TGTGCCAGCAGCCTTTGGGGACAGGGGGCAACCACTGAAGCTTTCTTT.